This entry features one TCR beta chain sequence. The antigen is undetermined. Template material for amplifying TCR beta CDR3 regions consisted of RNA transcripts. RT-PCR in the first round (using the HTBI primer set) targeted the TCR CDR3. TCRdb itself ran the multiplex PCR reads through MiXCR, one entry per CDR3 protein. The data show roughly 750,000 distinct CDR3 sequences, about a sixth seen once. CDR1 is MNHNS, CDR2 SASEGT, per germline. CDR3 length: 16 amino acids. Trimming took 11 bases from V and 5 from J, leaving 25 bases between them. This record belongs to a study of T cells in Graves' hyperthyroidism and ophthalmopathy. Exclusion of a patient resulted from uncontrolled infection, other autoimmune disease, pregnancy or lactation. Fresh peripheral blood, about 9.6 ml, yielded the PBMCs. General study points: In the analysis, a 13 V-J model separated ophthalmopathy from stable hyperthyroidism. Expanded thyroid clonotypes (above 0.001) were mostly also found in blood.

This clonotype originated in a young man with Graves' hyperthyroidism. The sequenced material came from blood. J is TRBJ2-4 and V is TRBV6-1, with a possible D match to TRBD1 (6 bases). The chain's CDR3 is CAGSQSHTGHQNIQYF. The DNA for the CDR3 is TGTGCCGGATCCCAATCCCATACGGGACACCAAAACATTCAGTACTTC.